The 32 T cell receptor beta chains presented below share a single source sample, sequenced in a study of T cell clusters in autoimmune cytopenias. TRB rearrangements were amplified by touch-down multiplex PCR with mixed TRB-A/B primers. One entry per CDR3 protein, without DNA, is what TCRdb gives after re-calling the multiplex PCR reads. The sample table sets out roughly 630 distinct CDR3 sequences. TRB amplification used roughly 250 ng of peripheral blood genomic DNA. These data also featured in a second study, about T cell repertoires in aging, cancer and after chemotherapy.

The material sequenced was peripheral blood. The receptors stem from a human donor with chronic lymphocytic leukemia.

Frequency places this clonotype as large (0.1 to 1%). The V gene is TRBV19, the J gene TRBJ1-1; TCRdb's D call, TRBD1, is unchecked because there is no DNA. The CDR3 has 14 residues. Looked up from germline, CDR1 is LNHDA and CDR2 is SQIVND (reference sequence). The CDR3 sequence: CASTVDREDTEAFF.

By frequency, this clonotype is hyperexpanded. This chain uses TRBV27 with TRBJ2-2; TCRdb selects TRBD2, and the lack of DNA leaves this call unchecked. Per germline, CDR1 MNHEY and CDR2 SMNVEV (reference sequence). The CDR3 contains 15 residues. CDR3 region: CASIPPDSPTGELFF.

This clonotype is called medium-sized based on its frequency. The V and J genes are TRBV4-1 and TRBJ1-4. The CDR3 is 15 residues long. CDR1 and CDR2 (germline): MGHRA, YSYEKL. The CDR3 sequence: CASSRGTKTNEKLFF.

This clonotype counts as large (0.1 to 1%) by frequency. The chain joins TRBV7-6 to TRBJ2-5. Germline V gene lookup returns CDR1 SGHVS and CDR2 FNYEAQ. This CDR3 has 13 residues. This CDR3 reads CASSLTYQETQYF.

This clonotype is medium-sized (0.01 to 0.1%) by frequency. This sequence joins TRBV28 and TRBJ1-2. CDR1 is MDHEN, CDR2 SYDVKM, per germline. This CDR3 region has 13 residues. This CDR3 reads CASSLQHNYGYTF.

This clonotype is identified as large (0.1 to 1%) from frequency. V and J are TRBV6-5 and TRBJ2-3; TCRdb's D call, TRBD2, is unchecked because there is no DNA. Looked up from germline, CDR1 is MNHEY and CDR2 is SVGAGI. The CDR3 runs to 16 residues. This CDR3 reads CASSYSASPSGDTQYF.

This clonotype is large by frequency. This chain links TRBV18 with TRBJ2-7; TCRdb gives TRBD1 as the D gene, but with no DNA this cannot be confirmed. CDR3 length: 18 residues. Germline V gives CDR1 KGHSH, CDR2 LQKENI. CDR3 protein: CASSPPLSGAQLVYEQYF.

This clonotype counts as large by frequency. The chain is built from TRBV20-1 and TRBJ1-6. The CDR3 is made up of 14 amino acids. Germline assignment: CDR1 DFQATT and CDR2 SNEGSKA (reference sequence). CDR3 region: CSAQKGRLNSPLHF.

This clonotype is called medium-sized based on its frequency. This sequence joins TRBV7-2 and TRBJ1-2. Germline lookup yields CDR1 SGHTA and CDR2 FQGNSA. The CDR3 consists of 14 residues. This CDR3 is CASRLSGEGYGYTF.

In terms of frequency, this clonotype is large (0.1 to 1%). The chain's CDR3 is CASSVPGQGASNEKLFF. V is TRBV19 and J is TRBJ1-4; TCRdb picks TRBD1, but there is no DNA to check that call. The CDR3 is made up of 17 amino acids. Germline CDR1 LNHDA, CDR2 SQIVND (reference sequence).

This sequence joins TRBV28 and TRBJ1-1; lacking DNA, the TRBD1 call made by TCRdb goes unchecked. Germline V CDR1 and CDR2: MDHEN, SYDVKM. The CDR3 covers 15 residues. The CDR3 sequence is CASSFPRGINTEAFF.

This clonotype registers large by frequency. The genes are TRBV19 and TRBJ2-1; the D call from TCRdb, TRBD2, cannot be confirmed without DNA. The CDR3 sequence is 14 residues long. Germline lookup yields CDR1 LNHDA and CDR2 SQIVND (reference sequence). CDR3 sequence reads: CASRPGLTYNEQFF.

This clonotype registers medium-sized by frequency. V gene TRBV5-1 combines with J gene TRBJ1-4; lacking DNA, the TRBD1 call made by TCRdb goes unchecked. Germline V gene lookup returns CDR1 SGHRS and CDR2 YFSETQ. The CDR3 spans 15 residues. This chain's CDR3 is CASSVQGAANEKLFF.

This clonotype registers large by frequency. The genes are TRBV5-4 and TRBJ2-3; checking the TCRdb D call of TRBD1 is not possible without DNA. In germline, CDR1 is SGHNT, CDR2 YYREEE (reference sequence). The CDR3 has 13 amino acids. The CDR3 sequence is CASSLHGADTQYF.

Judged by frequency, this clonotype is medium-sized. The V and J genes are TRBV5-1 and TRBJ2-1; there is no DNA to check the TCRdb D call of TRBD2. The CDR3 covers 16 residues. Germline loops: CDR1 SGHRS, CDR2 YFSETQ. CDR3 loop: CASSLELAGVKNEQFF.

By frequency, this clonotype is medium-sized. The chain uses TRBV10-1 and TRBJ1-2. The germline CDR1 and CDR2 sequences are WNHNN and SYGVQD (reference sequence). The CDR3 spans 12 residues. The CDR3 here is CASSEDGYGYTF.

This chain uses TRBV28 with TRBJ1-4; TCRdb outputs TRBD1, but without DNA this stays unchecked. CDR1 is MDHEN and CDR2 is SYDVKM in the germline V gene. The CDR3 covers 15 residues. The chain's CDR3 is CASNLGGLSREKLFF.

This clonotype registers medium-sized by frequency. The rearrangement uses TRBV4-1 and TRBJ1-6. The CDR3 is 15 amino acids. Germline V CDR1 and CDR2: MGHRA, YSYEKL. The CDR3: CASSRRGLAKSPLHF.

This clonotype is identified as medium-sized (0.01 to 0.1%) from frequency. The rearrangement uses TRBV24-1 and TRBJ2-5; TCRdb picks TRBD2, but there is no DNA to check that call. The CDR3 is 14 amino acids. CDR1 and CDR2 (germline): KGHDR, SFDVKD. CDR3: CATSDVGGGETQYF.

This chain links TRBV2 with TRBJ1-5. CDR1 and CDR2 from the germline V gene are SNHLY and FYNNEI. The CDR3 covers 14 residues. CDR3 protein: CASSELETNQPQHF.

Considering frequency, this clonotype is hyperexpanded. This chain links TRBV27 with TRBJ2-1; the TCRdb call, TRBD2, lacks DNA for checking. This CDR3 contains 15 residues. Per the germline V gene, CDR1 is MNHEY and CDR2 is SMNVEV (reference sequence). The CDR3 reads CASSLWDYGYNEQFF.

The rearrangement uses TRBV7-7 and TRBJ2-5; there is no DNA to check the TCRdb D call of TRBD2. CDR1 is SSHAT, CDR2 FNYEAQ, per germline (reference sequence). The CDR3 loop spans 15 amino acids. Here the CDR3 reads CASSLGLADQETQYF. Using reference TRBV7-7 and TRBJ2-5 for the parts outside the CDR3, the full variable domain is GAGVSQSPRYKVTKRGQDVTLRCDPISSHATLYWYQQALGQGPEFLTYFNYEAQPDKSGLPSDRFSAERPEGSISTLTIQRTEQRDSAMYRCASSLGLADQETQYFGPGTRLLVL.

According to its frequency, this clonotype is large (0.1 to 1%). V usage is TRBV18 and J usage is TRBJ1-2; TCRdb gives TRBD1 as the D gene, but with no DNA this cannot be confirmed. The CDR3 runs 14 residues. Germline assignment: CDR1 KGHSH and CDR2 LQKENI. CDR3 region: CASSPRTGNYGYTF.

In terms of frequency, this clonotype is large. The chain employs TRBV6-5 and TRBJ2-4; TCRdb's D call of TRBD1 is untestable without DNA. The CDR3 sequence is 15 residues long. CDR1 is MNHEY, CDR2 SVGAGI, per germline. This CDR3 reads CASSYSMAGVNIQYF.

Frequency places this clonotype as large. V usage is TRBV27 and J usage is TRBJ2-1; there is no DNA to check the TCRdb D call of TRBD2. Germline V gene sequence: CDR1 MNHEY, CDR2 SMNVEV (reference sequence). This CDR3 is 17 amino acids long. The CDR3 region is CASSLFSLAGGYNEQFF.

Measured by frequency, this clonotype is large. The chain employs TRBV6-1 and TRBJ2-7. Germline loops: CDR1 MNHNS, CDR2 SASEGT. This CDR3 comprises 13 residues. This chain's CDR3 is CASSYQHFYEQYF.

By frequency, this clonotype is large (0.1 to 1%). This chain joins TRBV12-3 or TRBV12-4 and TRBJ2-1; TCRdb outputs TRBD1, but without DNA this stays unchecked. The CDR3 is 13 amino acids. The CDR3 protein is CASSPPGVNEQFF.

The rearrangement uses TRBV25-1 and TRBJ1-5; TCRdb lists TRBD1, though no DNA is available to test this call. Per the germline V gene, CDR1 is MGHDK and CDR2 is SYGVNS. The CDR3 consists of 13 residues. This CDR3 is CASSPGVNQPQHF.

In terms of frequency, this clonotype is medium-sized. V usage is TRBV7-6 and J usage is TRBJ2-7; there is no DNA to check the TCRdb D call of TRBD2. This CDR3 is built from 16 residues. CDR1 and CDR2 (germline): SGHVS, FNYEAQ. CDR3 protein: CASSLSNGGADYEQYF.

This clonotype is classed as medium-sized by frequency. This CDR3 reads CSADVGLPKRHEQFF. The chain uses TRBV20-1 and TRBJ2-1; TCRdb's D call, TRBD2, is unchecked because there is no DNA. The CDR3 spans 15 residues. From germline, CDR1 is DFQATT and CDR2 SNEGSKA (reference sequence).

The rearrangement uses TRBV7-3 and TRBJ2-3; TCRdb's D gene call, TRBD1, goes unchecked for lack of DNA. CDR3 length: 16 residues. Germline lookup yields CDR1 SGHTA and CDR2 FQGTGA. The CDR3: CASSPGASGGTDTQYF.

This clonotype counts as large (0.1 to 1%) by frequency. The chain has TRBV7-9 and TRBJ2-3; without DNA, the TCRdb call of TRBD1 cannot be checked. The CDR3 consists of 15 residues. Germline lookup yields CDR1 SEHNR and CDR2 FQNEAQ (reference sequence). The CDR3 reads CASSLWGISTDTQYF.